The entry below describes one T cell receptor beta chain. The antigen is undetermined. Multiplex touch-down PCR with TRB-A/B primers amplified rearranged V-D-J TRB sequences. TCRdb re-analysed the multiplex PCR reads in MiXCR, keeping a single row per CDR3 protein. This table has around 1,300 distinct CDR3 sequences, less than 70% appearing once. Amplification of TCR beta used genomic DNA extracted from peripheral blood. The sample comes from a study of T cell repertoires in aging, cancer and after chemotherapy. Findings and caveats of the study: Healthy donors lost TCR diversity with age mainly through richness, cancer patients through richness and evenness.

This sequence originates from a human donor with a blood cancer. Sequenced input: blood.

CDR3 in amino acids: CASSLNGQPQHF. CDR3 in DNA: TGTGCCAGCAGTTTAAACGGGCAGCCCCAGCATTTT. This chain connects TRBV12-3 or TRBV12-4 to TRBJ1-5; D uncertain. The CDR3 consists of 12 residues. Trimming stripped 2 bases from V and 7 bases from J, with 6 bases between.